Listed here are 23 T cell receptor beta chains from one sample, sequenced in a study of T cell responses to AZD1222 COVID-19 vaccine. Data came from immunoSEQ multiplex PCR; TCRdb stores just in-frame clones and leaves some out. Here the sample spans some 130,000 clones, 86% being singletons. The material sequenced was peripheral blood, taken on day 0 of AZD1222 vaccination. The receptors were sampled from an adult in good health.

The chain recombines TRBV2 with TRBJ1-5; D ambiguous. CDR3 size: 14 residues. Germline CDR1 SNHLY, CDR2 FYNNEI. Deletions cut 3 bases from V and 0 bases from J, with 6 bases between. CDR3 DNA sequence: TGTGCCAGCAGTGACCGGAGTAGCAATCAGCCCCAGCATTTT. Translating it yields CASSDRSSNQPQHF.

The chain couples TRBV2 to TRBJ1-5, with D tentatively TRBD1 (5 bases). The CDR3 covers 14 residues. V gave up 8 bases and J gave up 0 bases, with 11 bases separating them. Germline V gene sequence: CDR1 SNHLY, CDR2 FYNNEI. The CDR3: CASRQPYSNQPQHF. CDR3 coding DNA: TGTGCCAGCCGACAGCCTTATAGCAATCAGCCCCAGCATTTT.

V usage is TRBV28 and J usage is TRBJ1-5; 8 bases line up with TRBD1. The CDR3 is 15 residues long. Germline CDR1 MDHEN, CDR2 SYDVKM. The ends lost 6 bases at V and 4 bases at J; junction bases unmatched: 8. CDR3 sequence: CASSPGGRDNQPQHF. The DNA for the CDR3 is TGTGCCAGCAGCCCAGGGGGCAGAGATAATCAGCCCCAGCATTTT.

This chain connects TRBV3-1 (or the pseudogene TRBV3-2) to TRBJ1-5, with a tentative D call TRBD1 (6 bases). There are 18 residues in the CDR3. The germline V gene has CDR1 LGHDT and CDR2 YNNKEL (reference sequence). Trimming took off 0 bases at V and 3 bases at J, with 18 bases between the two ends. CDR3: CASSQDHAGAPFNQPQHF. The CDR3 nucleotides are TGTGCCAGCAGCCAAGATCACGCAGGGGCCCCTTTCAATCAGCCCCAGCATTTT.

The gene calls are TRBV2 and TRBJ2-3, with TRBD1 matching over 8 bases. CDR3 length: 16 amino acids. Germline loops: CDR1 SNHLY, CDR2 FYNNEI. Trimming took 8 bases from V and 3 from J; bases not matched to a gene: 13. CDR3 region: CASRRQGITRTDTQYF. CDR3 DNA: TGTGCCAGCCGGAGACAGGGGATAACTCGAACAGATACGCAGTATTTT.

J is TRBJ2-7 and V is TRBV7-2; D assignment may be TRBD1 or TRBD2 (5 bases each). The germline V gene encodes CDR1 SGHTA and CDR2 FQGNSA. This CDR3 is built from 14 residues. The germline V and J ends were trimmed by 5 bases and 2 bases, with 13 bases remaining between them. The CDR3 is CASSTGTVPYEQYF. CDR3 coding DNA: TGTGCCAGCAGCACCGGGACGGTTCCCTACGAGCAGTACTTC. The variable domain in full, completed from reference TRBV7-2 and TRBJ2-7, reads GAGVSQSPSNKVTEKGKDVELRCDPISGHTALYWYRQSLGQGLEFLIYFQGNSAPDKSGLPSDRFSAERTGGSVSTLTIQRTQQEDSAVYLCASSTGTVPYEQYFGPGTRLTVT.

The J gene is TRBJ2-7, the V gene TRBV15, with D possibly matching TRBD1 (6 bases). The CDR3 is 15 amino acids. V lost 4 bases, J lost 3 bases, and 16 bases lay in between. Germline V gene data show CDR1 as LNHNV and CDR2 as YYDKDF (reference sequence). CDR3: CATSTRGTRGYEQYF. The CDR3 DNA reads as TGTGCCACCAGCACAAGGGGGACCAGAGGCTACGAGCAGTACTTC.

This clone was counted only a few times. The chain joins TRBV6-1 to TRBJ1-2; 8 nucleotides line up with TRBD1. Looked up from germline, CDR1 is MNHNS and CDR2 is SASEGT. Losses at the gene ends were 1 base for V and 4 bases for J; bases not matched to a gene: 5. CDR3 length: 15 amino acids. The CDR3 spells CASSEVPGGVYGYTF. In DNA, the CDR3 is TGTGCCAGCAGTGAAGTTCCAGGGGGCGTCTATGGCTACACCTTC.

The CDR3 DNA is TGTGCCAGCTCACCGGTTACCACAGATACGCAGTATTTT. Amino acids: CASSPVTTDTQYF. The rearrangement uses TRBV18 and TRBJ2-3; D uncertain. The V end was cut by 3 bases, the J end by 2 bases, with 6 bases between. The germline CDR1 and CDR2 sequences are KGHSH and LQKENI. CDR3 length equals 13 residues.

The V gene is TRBV4-1, the J gene TRBJ2-7, with TRBD2 matching over 9 bases. The CDR3 contains 17 residues. CDR1 is MGHRA and CDR2 is YSYEKL in the germline V gene. V trimming: 1 base; J trimming: 2 bases; junction bases outside the gene matches: 9. The CDR3 protein is CASSQGLMASGAYEQYF. The CDR3 coding sequence is TGCGCCAGCAGCCAAGGACTTATGGCTAGCGGGGCCTACGAGCAGTACTTC.

This clone was counted a single time. This chain connects TRBV3-1 (or the pseudogene TRBV3-2) to TRBJ2-2, with 7 bases aligning to TRBD1. Trimming took 8 bases from V and 0 from J; bases not matched to a gene: 9. The CDR3 extends over 16 amino acids. Germline V gives CDR1 LGHDT, CDR2 YNNKEL (reference sequence). DNA of the CDR3: TGTGCCAGCTTCCACCATGGGACAGCGAACACCGGGGAGCTGTTTTTT. Translation gives CASFHHGTANTGELFF.

J is TRBJ2-7 and V is TRBV10-1; 7 bases map to TRBD1. The CDR3 has 14 residues. Germline lookup yields CDR1 WNHNN and CDR2 SYGVQD (reference sequence). Trimming removed 0 bases from V and 3 bases from J; junction bases left unmatched: 2. CDR3 nucleotides: TGCGCCAGCAGTGAGTCCAGGGGGTACTACGAGCAGTACTTC. Its translation is CASSESRGYYEQYF.

This clone was detected a few times. The rearrangement links TRBV5-1 to TRBJ1-1, with a tentative D call TRBD1 (5 bases). Germline CDR1 SGHRS, CDR2 YFSETQ. The CDR3 covers 13 residues. V was pared by 7 bases and J by 1 base, with 11 bases between. DNA for the CDR3: TGCGCCAGCCGCGGACAAGAGAACACTGAAGCTTTCTTT. Translation: CASRGQENTEAFF.

The chain combines TRBV20-1 with TRBJ2-7, with 8 bases matching TRBD2. This CDR3 comprises 12 residues. Germline CDR1 DFQATT, CDR2 SNEGSKA (reference sequence). Trimming took 3 bases from V and 6 from J; bases not matched to a gene: 4. In nucleotides, the CDR3 is TGCAGTGCTAGTACCGGGGGGGGCGAGCAGTACTTC. The encoded protein is CSASTGGGEQYF.

The chain combines TRBV7-2 with TRBJ2-6; D is unclear. CDR3 length: 16 amino acids. Germline lookup yields CDR1 SGHTA and CDR2 FQGNSA. The germline V and J ends were trimmed by 2 bases and 0 bases, with 8 bases remaining between them. CDR3 in DNA: TGTGCCAGCAGCTTACCTACCCTCTCTGGGGCCAACGTCCTGACTTTC. This codes for CASSLPTLSGANVLTF.

This clone was picked up a small number of times. The chain links TRBV7-2 to TRBJ2-2; tentative D call: TRBD2 (7 bases). The CDR3 extends over 16 amino acids. V dropped 5 bases and J dropped 4 bases, with 17 bases sitting between them. Per the germline V gene, CDR1 is SGHTA and CDR2 is FQGNSA. As DNA, the CDR3 is TGTGCCAGCAGCAAGGGGGGGACCACCCCCACCGGGGAGCTGTTTTTT. Its protein is CASSKGGTTPTGELFF.

V is TRBV6-6 and J is TRBJ2-7; D is perhaps TRBD1 (5 bases). This CDR3 has 13 residues. Deletions cut 5 bases from V and 2 bases from J, with 10 bases between. Germline CDR1 is MNHNY and CDR2 is SVGAGI (reference sequence). CDR3 amino acids: CASSKQVPYEQYF. CDR3 in DNA: TGTGCCAGCAGTAAACAGGTACCCTACGAGCAGTACTTC.

The chain carries TRBV4-3 and TRBJ2-1; 8 positions agree with TRBD2. Germline V gene lookup returns CDR1 LGHNA and CDR2 YSLEER. V lost 1 base and J lost 4; bases outside the gene matches: 3. The CDR3 runs to 15 residues. CDR3 nucleotide sequence: TGCGCCAGCAGCCAAGCACTAGCGGAGTACAATGAGCAGTTCTTC. Translated, it gives CASSQALAEYNEQFF.

The J gene is TRBJ1-2, the V gene TRBV19, with D possibly TRBD1 on 6 matching bases. The CDR3 contains 16 residues. The V end lost 5 bases, the J end lost 2 bases, and 18 bases lay between the germline ends. Germline CDR1 and CDR2: LNHDA and SQIVND (reference sequence). Written as DNA, the CDR3 is TGTGCCAGTAGTGACCGGGATCGGGGGCCCAACTATGGCTACACCTTC. This translates into CASSDRDRGPNYGYTF.

The rearrangement joins TRBV5-1 to TRBJ1-3, with a tentative D call TRBD1 (5 bases). This CDR3 has 15 amino acids. Germline CDR1 reads SGHRS; CDR2 reads YFSETQ. Trimming removed 0 bases from V and 4 bases from J, with 11 bases in between. Here the CDR3 DNA reads TGCGCCAGCAGCTTGGAAGCAGGGAAGGGAAACACCATATATTTT. Translating gives CASSLEAGKGNTIYF.

The rearrangement joins TRBV5-1 to TRBJ2-2, with D possibly being TRBD1 (6 bases). V gave up 0 bases and J gave up 4 bases, with 7 bases separating them. The CDR3 runs 14 residues. Germline V CDR1 and CDR2: SGHRS, YFSETQ. The CDR3 coding sequence is TGCGCCAGCAGCTTGGTACAGGGCACCGGGGAGCTGTTTTTT. Amino acid sequence: CASSLVQGTGELFF.

V usage is TRBV5-4 and J usage is TRBJ1-4; D unresolved. Germline V gene sequence: CDR1 SGHNT, CDR2 YYREEE (reference sequence). The CDR3 consists of 14 residues. V was shortened by 3 bases and J by 3 bases, with 9 bases between the two germline ends. Written as DNA, the CDR3 is TGTGCCAGCAGCTCCCTAGGGCCTAATGAAAAACTGTTTTTT. Residues: CASSSLGPNEKLFF.

The J gene is TRBJ2-3, the V gene TRBV6-5, with D hard to call. Germline CDR1 reads MNHEY; CDR2 reads SVGAGI. V dropped 6 bases and J dropped 7 bases, with 14 bases sitting between them. This CDR3 region has 13 residues. CDR3 sequence (DNA): TGTGCCAGCAGACCCGCCCAGACATATACGCAGTATTTT. Translation: CASRPAQTYTQYF.